This T cell receptor beta chain was sequenced for a study of blood T cells in healthy people across ages. The overall study: About one barcoded beta molecule was captured per two T cells (by template switching).

This CDR3 comprises 15 residues. Germline V gene lookup returns CDR1 MGHDK and CDR2 SYGVNS. Donation came from healthy Caucasian individuals in Russia who were aged about 6 to 95. Each sample used at least 6.5 million PBMCs. Together with a sample-barcoded 5' primer, a J-beta primer mix was included in a second PCR lasting about 7 to 12 cycles. A 12-random-nucleotide template-switch adaptor tagged each cDNA molecule. TCRdb analysed the 5' RACE reads with MiXCR anew, one entry per CDR3 protein. The data show about 830,000 distinct CDR3 sequences, 62% seen once. Sequencing was done on a sample of blood. The TCR was taken from a young man in good health. The chain combines TRBV25-1 with TRBJ2-1, with D perhaps TRBD1 (6 bases). The J call may not be correct, given that the DNA end is closer to TRBJ2-7. The CDR3 sequence: CASSEYAGEGFEQYF. The CDR3 DNA is TGTGCCAGCAGTGAGTACGCAGGGGAAGGCTTCGAGCAGTACTTC.